Sequencing of this T cell receptor beta chain was carried out in a study of cytomegalovirus exposure and HLA in healthy donors. Worth noting for this clone: Its antigen is unknown.

The CDR3 extends over 15 amino acids. The germline V gene has CDR1 SQVTM and CDR2 ANQGSEA. Unmatched junction bases numbered 8, after V lost 6 bases and J lost 0 bases. A multiplex PCR was run with 60 Vbeta primers and 13 Jbeta primers. Generated by immunoSEQ multiplex PCR, the TCRdb table keeps only in-frame clones and is missing some. The sample yields more than 100,000 clones, 60% to 80% seen once. Whole-study findings and limits: Follow-up analysis later connected one missense variant in DCLRE1C with trimming of TCR beta V- and J-genes. In vitro checks showed that three CMV-associated chains really do target CMV antigens.

The gene calls are TRBV29-1 and TRBJ1-1, with 9 positions matching TRBD1. The sample comprised PBMCs. The TCR was taken from a middle-aged man in good health and CMV-seropositive. DNA for the CDR3: TGCAGCGTCTGGAAGGGACAGGGAATGAACACTGAAGCTTTCTTT. Protein product: CSVWKGQGMNTEAFF.